The 31 T cell receptor beta chains below all came from one sample that was sequenced in a study of CD8 T cells in ankylosing spondylitis. TCRdb passed the 5' RACE reads through MiXCR, listing each CDR3 protein once. The sample yields about 300,000 distinct CDR3 sequences, 9.5% to 13% seen once. Sample: blood, either unsorted or a sorted T cell fraction (not recorded which). The receptors were gathered from a female donor with ankylosing spondylitis or in good health (not recorded which).

The genes are TRBV7-9 and TRBJ1-1; possible D gene TRBD1, 6 bases. V gave up 1 base and J gave up 7 bases, with 10 bases separating them. This CDR3 spans 13 amino acids. The germline V gene has CDR1 SEHNR and CDR2 FQNEAQ (reference sequence). The CDR3 loop reads CASSLEWTDEAFF. CDR3 coding DNA: TGTGCCAGCAGCTTAGAGTGGACAGATGAAGCTTTCTTT.

The V and J genes are TRBV11-1 and TRBJ2-1, with D perhaps matching TRBD1 or TRBD2 (5 bases each). CDR1 and CDR2 from the germline V gene are SGHAT and FQDESV (reference sequence). V was cut by 5 bases and J by 5 bases, with 25 bases left in between. This CDR3 is built from 18 residues. The CDR3 loop is CASSPPRVGANGNNEQFF. CDR3 in DNA: TGTGCCAGCAGCCCTCCAAGGGTAGGGGCTAACGGGAACAATGAGCAGTTCTTC.

This clonotype showed up many times. This chain connects TRBV28 to TRBJ2-1; 11 positions match TRBD2. This CDR3 has 15 residues. Trimming at V came to 4 bases and at J to 6 bases, leaving 5 bases not matched to a gene. From germline, CDR1 is MDHEN and CDR2 SYDVKM. Here the CDR3 reads CASSSRLAGSNEQFF. For the CDR3, the DNA is TGTGCCAGCAGTTCCCGACTAGCGGGGTCCAATGAGCAGTTCTTC.

This clonotype was counted between two and nine times. This chain links TRBV5-5 with TRBJ1-5, with D possibly TRBD1 on 5 matching bases. CDR3 length: 14 amino acids. The ends were cut back, 3 bases at V and 3 bases at J, with 10 bases in the middle. Germline V gives CDR1 SGHKS, CDR2 YYEKEE (reference sequence). The CDR3 nucleotides are TGTGCCAGCAGCTGGGAGGGGCTCAATCAGCCCCAGCATTTT. It encodes CASSWEGLNQPQHF.

This clonotype has a count of ten or more. This rearrangement joins TRBV9 to TRBJ1-4; 9 bases are shared with TRBD1. The CDR3 totals 15 residues. Per the germline V gene, CDR1 is SGDLS and CDR2 is YYNGEE. V dropped 2 bases and J dropped 7; count of bases not matched to a gene: 6. The CDR3 sequence: CASSVTGGSGEKLFF. CDR3 nucleotides: TGTGCCAGCAGCGTCACAGGGGGCTCTGGTGAAAAACTGTTTTTT.

This rearrangement joins TRBV5-1 to TRBJ2-7; D perhaps matches TRBD1 (6 bases). The CDR3 contains 17 residues. Germline CDR1 SGHRS, CDR2 YFSETQ. The V and J ends lost 4 bases and 4 bases respectively, with 24 bases between them. CDR3 DNA: TGCGCCAGCAGCGACCAACTGCTATCGGACAGTTCGTACGAGCAGTACTTC. The encoded protein is CASSDQLLSDSSYEQYF.

A remark on this clonotype: This sequence may be a read error, since a much larger clone differs from it by one base. The chain uses TRBV27 and TRBJ2-7, with D perhaps TRBD1 (6 bases). Germline V gene lookup returns CDR1 MNHEY and CDR2 SMNVEV (reference sequence). This CDR3 is 14 amino acids long. CDR3 residues: CACRITGKGYEQYF. The CDR3 DNA reads TGTGCCTGCAGAATCACAGGGAAAGGCTACGAGCAGTACTTC.

This clonotype was counted many times. J is TRBJ2-3 and V is TRBV9, with 12 bases aligning to TRBD2. Germline CDR1 reads SGDLS; CDR2 reads YYNGEE. Unmatched junction bases numbered 7, after V lost 4 bases and J lost 4 bases. The CDR3 length is 16 residues. The CDR3 region has the DNA TGTGCCAGCAGCCTTTCCGGGACTAGCGGGCCAGATACGCAGTATTTT. This translates into CASSLSGTSGPDTQYF.

This chain connects TRBV20-1 to TRBJ1-2; 11 bases match TRBD1. V dropped 0 bases and J dropped 5; count of bases not matched to a gene: 14. Germline values: CDR1 DFQATT, CDR2 SNEGSKA (reference sequence). The CDR3 has 18 amino acids. In DNA form, the CDR3 reads TGCAGTGCTAGAGATCAGGGACAGGGGGTCCCCTTTCGTTATGGCTACACCTTC. It is translated as CSARDQGQGVPFRYGYTF.

This clonotype was detected many times. The chain uses TRBV5-1 and TRBJ2-4; 7 nucleotides align to TRBD1. CDR1 and CDR2 from the germline V gene are SGHRS and YFSETQ. The CDR3 extends over 17 amino acids. The V segment lost 0 bases and the J segment 4 bases; nucleotides outside the gene matches: 10. Here the CDR3 DNA reads TGCGCCAGCAGCTTGGGGCTCCCCGACAGGGCGAAAAACATTCAGTACTTC. Translation: CASSLGLPDRAKNIQYF.

At least ten counts were recorded for this clonotype. V and J are TRBV11-2 and TRBJ2-7, with D unclear. Germline assignment: CDR1 SGHAT and CDR2 FQNNGV. Trimming took off 6 bases at V and 0 bases at J, with 12 bases between the two ends. The CDR3 consists of 14 residues. This CDR3 reads CASRPVVSSYEQYF. Written as DNA, the CDR3 is TGTGCCAGCAGGCCGGTTGTTAGCTCCTACGAGCAGTACTTC.

As for this clonotype: This may come from a read error, since a much larger clone is one base off. The genes are TRBV9 and TRBJ2-1; 9 nucleotides agree with TRBD2. The CDR3 consists of 14 residues. Germline V gene sequence: CDR1 SGDLS, CDR2 YYNGEE. Here the CDR3 reads CASSVGLAVNEQSF. The CDR3, as DNA: TGTGCCAGCAGCGTAGGACTAGCGGTGAATGAGCAGTCCTTC.

This clonotype was observed a handful of times. The J gene is TRBJ1-2, the V gene TRBV29-1; the D gene is possibly TRBD1 (6 bases). Trimming took off 4 bases at V and 1 base at J, with 16 bases between the two ends. Germline V gene data show CDR1 as SQVTM and CDR2 as ANQGSEA. The CDR3 covers 15 residues. In DNA, the CDR3 is TGCAGCGTTGCGGGGGGCAGATCACTTAACTATGGCTACACCTTC. Its translation: CSVAGGRSLNYGYTF.

The chain links TRBV15 to TRBJ2-3, with 8 bases aligning to TRBD1. This CDR3 is 17 amino acids long. V was clipped by 1 base and J by 0 bases; unmatched bases: 6. Germline values: CDR1 LNHNV, CDR2 YYDKDF (reference sequence). CDR3 bases: TGTGCCACCAGCAGAGTAACAGGGGGGCCTAGCACAGATACGCAGTATTTT. Translating it yields CATSRVTGGPSTDTQYF.

The sample holds many counts of this clonotype. The rearrangement uses TRBV15 and TRBJ2-1, with TRBD2 as a possible D gene (5 bases). With 5 bases removed from V and 6 bases from J, the gap between germline ends came to 11 bases. There are 13 residues in the CDR3. Germline V gives CDR1 LNHNV, CDR2 YYDKDF (reference sequence). CDR3 protein: CATSDQTSNEQFF. Here the CDR3 DNA reads TGTGCCACCAGCGATCAAACTAGCAATGAGCAGTTCTTC.

This clonotype showed up many times. The chain couples TRBV15 to TRBJ2-3; the D is unclear. CDR1 LNHNV and CDR2 YYDKDF come from the germline V gene (reference sequence). V lost 2 bases and J lost 0, with 3 bases in between. The CDR3 spans 13 residues. CDR3 bases: TGTGCCACCAGCAGACGTAGCACAGATACGCAGTATTTT. This translates into CATSRRSTDTQYF.

This clonotype was counted a few times. V is TRBV6-1 and J is TRBJ1-2, with D uncertain. There are 13 residues in the CDR3. The germline V gene has CDR1 MNHNS and CDR2 SASEGT. Trimming removed 6 bases at V and 8 bases at J, with 16 bases between. CDR3 protein: CASSQLRTRGYTF. Here the CDR3 DNA reads TGTGCCAGCAGCCAACTCCGGACGCGGGGCTACACCTTC.

This clonotype was counted many times. The CDR3 region has the DNA TGTGCCAGCAGCTTAGCGATGGTGGGGTCTGAAGCTTTCTTT. As protein: CASSLAMVGSEAFF. The V gene is TRBV7-2, the J gene TRBJ1-1; D unclear. V was clipped by 0 bases and J by 6 bases, with 11 bases between them. The CDR3 contains 14 residues. Germline CDR1 and CDR2: SGHTA and FQGNSA.

The rearrangement joins TRBV10-2 to TRBJ2-3; TRBD1 might be the D (6 bases). Trimming left V 6 bases short and J 8 bases short, with 12 bases between. The CDR3 has 12 amino acids. Germline assignment: CDR1 WSHSY and CDR2 SAAADI. The CDR3 sequence: CASRGTQGTQYF. The CDR3 nucleotides read TGCGCCAGCAGGGGGACACAGGGTACGCAGTATTTT.

This chain links TRBV20-1 with TRBJ1-1, with 8 bases aligning to TRBD1. The CDR3 has 14 amino acids. Trimming took 3 bases from V and 4 from J; bases not matched to a gene: 7. Germline V CDR1 and CDR2: DFQATT, SNEGSKA (reference sequence). The CDR3, as DNA: TGCAGTGCTAGGGGACAGGTGATCGGCACTGAAGCTTTCTTT. It is translated as CSARGQVIGTEAFF.

About this clonotype: One base away lies a much larger clone, so this may be a sequencing read error. This chain connects TRBV7-9 to TRBJ2-7; D is perhaps TRBD1 or TRBD2 (5 bases each). CDR3 length: 12 residues. Germline CDR1 is SEHNR and CDR2 is FQNEAQ (reference sequence). CDR3 sequence: CASGLGEFEQYF. The CDR3 DNA reads TGTGCCAGCGGCTTAGGGGAGTTCGAGCAGTACTTC.

This clonotype was seen at least ten times. The chain employs TRBV5-5 and TRBJ2-2, with 11 positions matching TRBD1. Germline V CDR1 and CDR2: SGHKS, YYEKEE (reference sequence). J was trimmed by 0 bases and V by 4 bases; bases with no gene match: 2. The length of the CDR3 is 16 residues. CDR3 in amino acids: CASSRGQGANTGELFF. The CDR3 coding sequence is TGTGCCAGCAGCCGGGGACAGGGGGCGAACACCGGGGAGCTGTTTTTT.

The table lists this clonotype with many counts. This chain uses TRBV20-1 with TRBJ2-7; 7 bases map to TRBD2. Germline CDR1 reads DFQATT; CDR2 reads SNEGSKA (reference sequence). With V trimmed by 5 bases and J by 1 base, 8 bases remained unmatched. This CDR3 region has 14 residues. The CDR3 loop is CSAVLARLSYEQYF. The DNA for the CDR3 is TGCAGTGCTGTACTAGCGCGCCTTTCCTACGAGCAGTACTTC.

At least ten counts were recorded for this clonotype. The chain carries TRBV10-3 and TRBJ2-5; D may be TRBD2 (6 bases). Germline CDR1 reads ENHRY; CDR2 reads SYGVKD. This CDR3 region has 12 residues. V lost 11 bases and J 5 bases, leaving 15 bases between the germline ends. CDR3 sequence reads: CASRDSAETQYF. CDR3 nucleotide sequence: TGTGCCTCTCGGGACTCCGCGGAGACCCAGTACTTC.

As regards this clonotype: A much bigger clone sits one base away, suggesting this may be a read error. The chain is built from TRBV10-3 and TRBJ2-3, with D possibly TRBD2 on 5 matching bases. The length of the CDR3 is 14 residues. Germline V lookup: CDR1 ENHRY, CDR2 SYGVKD. The DNA for the CDR3 is TGTACCACTGGAGGAACAACCCTGCCAGATACGCAGTATTTT. Its protein product is CTTGGTTLPDTQYF.

This clonotype showed up many times. The genes are TRBV5-1 and TRBJ1-2; weak D call: TRBD1 (6 bases). The CDR3 runs to 13 residues. Germline V gene sequence: CDR1 SGHRS, CDR2 YFSETQ. V lost 5 bases to trimming and J lost 7 bases, with 15 bases between them. Written as DNA, the CDR3 is TGCGCCAGCAGTCAAACAGGGTCCATTGGCTACACCTTC. Residues: CASSQTGSIGYTF.

In its sample, this clonotype was seen a few times. The V call is TRBV5-1, the J call TRBJ1-2; D not certain. The CDR3 covers 14 residues. Germline-derived CDR1 and CDR2 are SGHRS and YFSETQ. The ends were cut back, 0 bases at V and 7 bases at J, with 13 bases in the middle. CDR3 sequence reads: CASSLDRDLGGYTF. The DNA of the CDR3 is TGCGCCAGCAGCTTGGATAGGGATCTTGGTGGCTACACCTTC.

The chain uses TRBV5-1 and TRBJ2-5; D is perhaps TRBD1 or TRBD2 (5 bases each). With 7 bases removed from V and 5 bases from J, the gap between germline ends came to 18 bases. Germline V CDR1 and CDR2: SGHRS, YFSETQ. The CDR3 is 14 residues long. CDR3 coding DNA: TGCGCCAGCCGCCGTGAGATCGGGGCGGAGACCCAGTACTTC. Protein sequence: CASRREIGAETQYF.

This clonotype showed up many times. V usage is TRBV27 and J usage is TRBJ2-7; TRBD1 might be the D (6 bases). V was trimmed by 6 bases and J by 0 bases, leaving 9 bases between them. Germline-derived CDR1 and CDR2 are MNHEY and SMNVEV (reference sequence). This CDR3 contains 13 residues. In nucleotides, the CDR3 is TGTGCCAGCAGATACAGGGACTCCTACGAGCAGTACTTC. Translated: CASRYRDSYEQYF.

In its sample, this clonotype was seen many times. The chain employs TRBV7-8 and TRBJ1-4; 7 bases are a match to TRBD1. CDR3 length: 19 amino acids. Trimming cost V 4 bases and J 0 bases; bases outside gene matches: 14. Germline V lookup: CDR1 SGHVS, CDR2 FQNEAQ. The chain's CDR3 is CASSSRGTAFSTTNEKLFF. The CDR3 DNA reads as TGTGCCAGCAGCTCACGGGGGACAGCCTTTTCAACAACTAATGAAAAACTGTTTTTT.

This clonotype showed up many times. The chain employs TRBV4-3 and TRBJ2-1, with 8 bases identical to TRBD2. The CDR3 covers 14 residues. Germline CDR1 reads LGHNA; CDR2 reads YSLEER. J lost 10 bases, V lost 1 base, and 6 bases had no gene match. CDR3 residues: CASSQVNGRVEQFF. The DNA for the CDR3 is TGCGCCAGCAGCCAAGTCAACGGGAGGGTAGAGCAGTTCTTC.